Below, 9 T cell receptor beta chains from the same sample are listed, as sequenced in a study of OX40 agonist ivuxolimab in advanced cancers. The data were produced by immunoSEQ multiplex PCR, yet TCRdb's version contains in-frame clones alone and is incomplete. The data show approximately 110,000 clones, less than 95% seen once. The sequenced sample was CD4+ or CD8+ T cells sorted from blood, obtained in a trial of the OX40 agonist ivuxolimab. The receptors derive from an adult with an advanced solid tumor such as melanoma, head and neck, liver or kidney cancer.

The table lists this clone with a few counts. The chain combines TRBV29-1 with TRBJ2-2; tentatively, D is TRBD1 (5 bases). Trimming left V 3 bases short and J 0 bases short, with 11 bases between. In germline, CDR1 is SQVTM, CDR2 ANQGSEA. The CDR3 is made up of 15 amino acids. The CDR3 here is CSVEEGAANTGELFF. The DNA for the CDR3 is TGCAGCGTTGAGGAAGGGGCCGCGAACACCGGGGAGCTGTTTTTT.

The V call is TRBV7-2, the J call TRBJ1-4; 9 bases agree with TRBD1. CDR3 size: 15 residues. Germline V gene data show CDR1 as SGHTA and CDR2 as FQGNSA. The trim removed 5 bases at V and 3 bases at J, leaving 4 bases unmatched. The CDR3 region has the DNA TGTGCCAGCAGCGCCCACAGGGGGCCTAATGAAAAACTGTTTTTT. Translation gives CASSAHRGPNEKLFF.

CDR3 in DNA: TGTGCCAGCAGTTTGCTAGCGGGAGGGAGCTCCTACGAGCAGTACTTC. The encoded protein is CASSLLAGGSSYEQYF. The chain carries TRBV28 and TRBJ2-7; TRBD2 matches 12 bases. Germline V gene lookup returns CDR1 MDHEN and CDR2 SYDVKM. The J segment lost 0 bases and the V segment lost 3 bases, leaving 3 bases of the junction unmatched. The CDR3 runs 16 residues.

This chain uses TRBV11-1 with TRBJ2-3; no definite D call. V was cut by 4 bases and J by 5 bases, with 13 bases left in between. From germline, CDR1 is SGHAT and CDR2 FQDESV (reference sequence). The CDR3 length is 14 residues. CDR3 region: CASSYPGSIDTQYF. The DNA of the CDR3 is TGTGCCAGCAGCTATCCCGGGTCCATAGATACGCAGTATTTT. Variable domain in full (rest from reference TRBV11-1 and TRBJ2-3): EAEVAQSPRYKITEKSQAVAFWCDPISGHATLYWYRQILGQGPELLVQFQDESVVDDSQLPKDRFSAERLKGVDSTLKIQPAELGDSAMYLCASSYPGSIDTQYFGPGTRLTVL.

V gene TRBV6-5 combines with J gene TRBJ2-2, with unresolved D. The CDR3 sequence is 14 residues long. With 4 bases removed from V and 8 bases from J, the gap between germline ends came to 14 bases. CDR1 is MNHEY, CDR2 SVGAGI, per germline. The CDR3 nucleotides are TGTGCCAGCAGTTTCTGGACCCCCCCGGGGGAGCTGTTTTTT. It yields the protein CASSFWTPPGELFF.

The chain joins TRBV5-5 to TRBJ2-2, with TRBD2 as a possible D gene (6 bases). The V end was cut by 4 bases, the J end by 2 bases, with 21 bases between. The germline gives CDR1 SGHKS, CDR2 YYEKEE (reference sequence). There are 18 residues in the CDR3. CDR3 in amino acids: CASSIDGGLSVNTGELFF. CDR3 coding DNA: TGTGCCAGCAGCATCGACGGGGGTTTGTCGGTAAACACCGGGGAGCTGTTTTTT.

J is TRBJ2-1 and V is TRBV2; 14 positions match TRBD2. Germline assignment: CDR1 SNHLY and CDR2 FYNNEI. The CDR3 is made up of 16 amino acids. J lost 10 bases, V lost 5 bases, and 10 bases had no gene match. The CDR3 DNA sequence: TGTGCCAGCAGTCTTATGACTAGCGGGAGGGCCCAGGAGCAGTTCTTC. Translating gives CASSLMTSGRAQEQFF.

This chain joins TRBV18 and TRBJ2-5, with 9 bases aligning to TRBD2. CDR1 and CDR2 from the germline V gene are KGHSH and LQKENI. With V trimmed by 0 bases and J by 3 bases, 2 bases remained unmatched. The CDR3 spans 15 residues. The DNA of the CDR3 is TGTGCCAGCTCACCACCGCCTAGCGGGGAAGAGACCCAGTACTTC. It codes for CASSPPPSGEETQYF.

This clone has a single count. This sequence joins TRBV28 and TRBJ1-5; 7 bases match TRBD1. Unmatched junction bases numbered 13, after V lost 6 bases and J lost 11 bases. Germline V lookup: CDR1 MDHEN, CDR2 SYDVKM. The CDR3 extends over 14 amino acids. CDR3 nucleotide sequence: TGTGCCAGCAGGCGACAGGGCCCAGTGGGGTCCCAGCATTTT. Amino acid sequence: CASRRQGPVGSQHF. Variable domain in full (rest from reference TRBV28 and TRBJ1-5): DVKVTQSSRYLVKRTGEKVFLECVQDMDHENMFWYRQDPGLGLRLIYFSYDVKMKEKGDIPEGYSVSREKKERFSLILESASTNQTSMYLCASRRQGPVGSQHFGDGTRLSIL.